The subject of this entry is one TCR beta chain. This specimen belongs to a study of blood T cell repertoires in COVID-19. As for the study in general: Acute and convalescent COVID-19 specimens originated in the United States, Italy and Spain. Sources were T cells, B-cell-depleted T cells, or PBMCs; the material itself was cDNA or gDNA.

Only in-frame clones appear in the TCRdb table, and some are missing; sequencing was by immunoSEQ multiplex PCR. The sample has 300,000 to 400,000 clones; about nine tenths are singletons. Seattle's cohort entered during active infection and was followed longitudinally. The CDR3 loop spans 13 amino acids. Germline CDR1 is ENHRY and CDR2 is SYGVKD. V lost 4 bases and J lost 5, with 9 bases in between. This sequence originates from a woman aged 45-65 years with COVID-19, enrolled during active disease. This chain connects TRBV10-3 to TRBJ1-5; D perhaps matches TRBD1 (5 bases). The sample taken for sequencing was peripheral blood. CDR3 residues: CAISGREDQPQHF. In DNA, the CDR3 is TGTGCCATCAGTGGCAGGGAAGATCAGCCCCAGCATTTT.